These T cell receptor beta chains were read from a single sample in a study of blood T cell repertoires in COVID-19. Some clones are missing from TCRdb's copy, which holds only in-frame ones; the method was immunoSEQ multiplex PCR. The sample contains approximately 100,000 clones, about 86% of which appear only once. The specimen was peripheral blood. These TCRs come from a man in his 60s with acute or convalescent COVID-19. The CDR3 runs from the conserved cysteine through the conserved F or W. The D gene is left open where the match is weak. Expanded clones are given a class, and other clones once, few, many or no size at all.

d_call j_call v_call clone_size cdr3_nt cdr3_aa
TRBD1 TRBJ1-1 TRBV5-1 - TGCGCCAGCAGCTACAGGGGGCGGGAAAACACTGAAGCTTTCTTT CASSYRGRENTEAFF
- TRBJ2-7 TRBV9 - TGTGCCAGCAGCGTAGAAGGACAGAGCTCCTACGAGCAGTACTTC CASSVEGQSSYEQYF
TRBD1 TRBJ1-1 TRBV5-6 - TGTGCCAGCACCTCGAGGGGACAGGGGGCCAGTGGGACTGAAGCTTTCTTT CASTSRGQGASGTEAFF
- TRBJ1-1 TRBV7-3 - TGTGCCAGCAGCTTATACACGAGGGCAGGAACTGAAGCTTTCTTT CASSLYTRAGTEAFF
- TRBJ1-5 TRBV5-1 - TGCGCCAGCAGCCTGACGGGAGGGCAGCATCAGCCCCAGCATTTT CASSLTGGQHQPQHF
TRBD1 TRBJ1-2 TRBV5-1 - TGCGCCAGCAGCGGGACAGATCTCCGTAACTATGGCTACACCTTC CASSGTDLRNYGYTF
TRBD1 TRBJ1-1 TRBV6-5 - TGTGCCAGCAGTTACACCAAGGGACAGGGGAACACTGAAGCTTTCTTT CASSYTKGQGNTEAFF
- TRBJ1-5 TRBV6-6 - TGTGCCAGCAGTTACAAAGGGGGATGGGACAATCAGCCCCAGCATTTT CASSYKGGWDNQPQHF
- TRBJ2-1 TRBV11-3 - TGTGCCAGCAGCTTAGATAATAGTCTTTACAATGAGCAGTTCTTC CASSLDNSLYNEQFF
TRBD1 TRBJ2-1 TRBV5-1 - TGCGCCAGCACCCGATCAGGGGGATCCTACAATGAGCAGTTCTTC CASTRSGGSYNEQFF
- TRBJ2-1 TRBV7-9 few TGTGCCAGCAGCTTAATGGCAGGTGGTGAGCAGTTCTTC CASSLMAGGEQFF
TRBD1 TRBJ2-7 TRBV5-6 - TGTGCCAGCAGCAGGGGACAGGGGAGGACCGAGCAGTACTTC CASSRGQGRTEQYF
TRBD1 TRBJ1-2 TRBV12-3/TRBV12-4 - TGTGCCAGCAGTTTATCCACAGGGGGTGGCTACACCTTC CASSLSTGGGYTF
- TRBJ1-5 TRBV18 - TGTGCCAGCTCACCCCATAGCAATCAGCCCCAGCATTTT CASSPHSNQPQHF
- TRBJ2-5 TRBV3-1/TRBV3-2 - TGTGCCAGCAGCCAAGGGGCGCGTGCCACCCAAGAGACCCAGTACTTC CASSQGARATQETQYF
- TRBJ1-3 TRBV7-9 - TGTGCCAGCAGCTCAGGTAGCTCTGGAAACACCATATATTTT CASSSGSSGNTIYF
- TRBJ1-1 TRBV6-5 - TGTGCCAGCAGTTACCCGGGGGGCACTGAAGCTTTCTTT CASSYPGGTEAFF
TRBD1 TRBJ2-7 TRBV28 - TGTGCCAGCAGTTTAGGGATCCGGGACAGAGAAATCTACGAGCAGTACTTC CASSLGIRDREIYEQYF
- TRBJ1-5 TRBV19 - TGTGCCAGTAGTATGCGGGCAGAAACTTTTAGGAGCAATCAGCCCCAGCATTTT CASSMRAETFRSNQPQHF
- TRBJ2-3 TRBV5-4 once TGTGCCAGCAGCTCCCCACTAGGAGATACGCAGTATTTT CASSSPLGDTQYF
- TRBJ2-4 TRBV3-1/TRBV3-2 few TGTGCCAGCAGCCGAGGACTAGCCAAAAACATTCAGTACTTC CASSRGLAKNIQYF
- TRBJ2-3 TRBV5-1 - TGCGCCAGCAGCTCTTCTGGGGGGTCCCACACAGATACGCAGTATTTT CASSSSGGSHTDTQYF
- TRBJ2-7 TRBV19 - TGTGCCAGTAGTGCCGCGGCCGGGACAACCTACGAGCAGTACTTC CASSAAAGTTYEQYF
- TRBJ1-6 TRBV27 few TGTGCCAGCAGTTTATACGGGACGGGAGCCTCCTATAATTCACCCCTCCACTTT CASSLYGTGASYNSPLHF
- TRBJ1-2 TRBV6-6 once TGTGCCAGCACCCTGGGGGCAGACAAGAATGGCTACACCTTC CASTLGADKNGYTF
TRBD1 TRBJ2-7 TRBV6-5 once TGTGCCAGCACCGAGGGACAGGGAGGGTACGAGCAGTACTTC CASTEGQGGYEQYF
- TRBJ1-2 TRBV27 - TGTGCCAGCAGTTTACTTGGGGGGGGTAACTATGGCTACACCTTC CASSLLGGGNYGYTF
- TRBJ1-3 TRBV12-3/TRBV12-4 - TGTGCCAGCACCCCTTCGGGAAACACCATATATTTT CASTPSGNTIYF